This TCR beta chain is from a study of T cell changes during pregnancy in multiple sclerosis (dated by TCRdb to about 2019). In the study overall: Changes in the T cell repertoire over the course of pregnancy were examined in this study in women with multiple sclerosis.

Remarks on this clone: It lacks a known antigen. One base away there is no much larger clone; base qualities are not given.

The library came from the immunoSEQ multiplex PCR assay. Sourced from immuneACCESS, this table was stored by TCRdb with only in-frame sequences that have V and J called. A share of the clones is absent; for the studies checked, an unresolved V gene accounts for under half, and the remainder has no known explanation. The sample table lists 40,000 to 55,000 clones, 85% to 90% of them with a count of one. The ten largest clones capture 1.5% of the sample. The source is a female donor in good health, enrolled as a control in a pregnancy study. The sequenced sample was peripheral blood, obtained in the first trimester of pregnancy.

The DNA sequence is as follows: TGTGCCAGCAGCAAAGAACTATATGGTAATTCCGAGCAGTACTTC. Its protein is CASSKELYGNSEQYF. Recombination linked TRBV21-1 to TRBJ2-7; the table's D call of TRBD2 was not tested on the DNA. TRBV21-1 constitutes a pseudogene. The CDR3 contains 15 residues, cysteine and phenylalanine counted. Only the CDR3 region is kept as DNA, spanning 45 bases read in frame from base 1.